The source of this TCR beta chain is a study of neurological immune-mediated disorders. The study's findings and limits: CDR3 amino acid sequences found in expanded clones were never shared across subjects, suggesting private repertoires in all groups.

Stored at -80 C, 2 million PBMCs were the source of the unsorted libraries. MiXCR, applied by TCRdb to the 5' RACE reads, yields one record per CDR3 protein. Of tens of thousands of distinct CDR3 sequences in the sample, about 2.5% were seen once. The V end lost 2 bases, the J end lost 3 bases, and 11 bases lay between the germline ends. CDR3 length equals 14 residues. CDR1 and CDR2 from the germline V gene are SQVTM and ANQGSEA. This clonotype was seen ten or more times. Its cognate antigen is unknown. The sample was PBMCs. This sequence joins TRBV29-1 and TRBJ2-1; possible D gene TRBD1, 5 bases. The receptor comes from a woman aged 30 to 39 with multiple sclerosis. The DNA of the CDR3 is TGCAGCGTTGAAAGTAGGGGTGGCTACAATGAGCAGTTCTTC. This codes for CSVESRGGYNEQFF.